This T cell receptor (beta chain) appears in the sequencing data of a study of blood T cell repertoires in COVID-19. Study as a whole: From the United States, Italy and Spain came samples of acute and convalescent COVID-19. In each case, the material was cDNA or gDNA derived from T cells, B-cell-depleted T cells, or PBMCs.

In the study's own analysis: Nucleated cell number was recorded as an estimate derived from reference gene primer amplification. Measured with immunoSEQ multiplex PCR; TCRdb has only the in-frame clones, and not every one. V and J calls and clone size follow that table, whereas D and trimming were derived from the DNA. The repertoire holds 85,000 to 110,000 clones, with roughly 82% as singletons. The sequence came from a human donor in a cohort sampled during active COVID-19. The sample was peripheral blood.

In DNA form, the CDR3 reads TGTGCCAGCAGCTTAGTGAGTCGTAGCGGGGGGTTCAATGAGCAGTTCTTC. The encoded protein is CASSLVSRSGGFNEQFF. This chain links TRBV11-2 with TRBJ2-1; 10 bases agree with TRBD2. J gave up 6 bases and V 1 base, and 9 bases lay outside the gene matches. Germline V gene data show CDR1 as SGHAT and CDR2 as FQNNGV. The CDR3 spans 17 residues.